The clone carrying this TCR beta chain was picked up a small number of times. Its target is not known. Unique molecular identifiers, one per molecule, were present on every TCR cDNA molecule. One entry per CDR3 protein, called by TCRdb with MiXCR from the 5' RACE reads. The table records 7,200 or so distinct CDR3 sequences, around 6.3% of them present only once. This sample stems from a study of spatial heterogeneity in lung cancer. On the study more broadly: Consistent detection of more beta-chain than alpha-chain sequences was observed.

General study points: The number of expanded tumor alpha and beta chains correlated with mutation number. Ubiquitous and regional expanded TCR counts tracked ubiquitous and regional nonsynonymous mutations, respectively.

As to time point: sample taken at primary tumor resection. Unsorted tumor, nontumor lung tissue or cryopreserved PBMC supplied the whole RNA. The germline V gene encodes CDR1 SGHTA and CDR2 FQGTGA. The ends were cut back, 1 base at V and 5 bases at J, with 15 bases in the middle. CDR3 length: 16 residues. This sample comprised lung tumor tissue, obtained at surgery. The source is a female donor with early-stage non-small cell lung cancer. The chain links TRBV7-3 to TRBJ2-1; D is perhaps TRBD1 (5 bases). The DNA of the CDR3 is TGTGCCAGCAGCTTAAACCAGGGTTTGGGCGACAATGAGCAGTTCTTC. Amino acid sequence: CASSLNQGLGDNEQFF.